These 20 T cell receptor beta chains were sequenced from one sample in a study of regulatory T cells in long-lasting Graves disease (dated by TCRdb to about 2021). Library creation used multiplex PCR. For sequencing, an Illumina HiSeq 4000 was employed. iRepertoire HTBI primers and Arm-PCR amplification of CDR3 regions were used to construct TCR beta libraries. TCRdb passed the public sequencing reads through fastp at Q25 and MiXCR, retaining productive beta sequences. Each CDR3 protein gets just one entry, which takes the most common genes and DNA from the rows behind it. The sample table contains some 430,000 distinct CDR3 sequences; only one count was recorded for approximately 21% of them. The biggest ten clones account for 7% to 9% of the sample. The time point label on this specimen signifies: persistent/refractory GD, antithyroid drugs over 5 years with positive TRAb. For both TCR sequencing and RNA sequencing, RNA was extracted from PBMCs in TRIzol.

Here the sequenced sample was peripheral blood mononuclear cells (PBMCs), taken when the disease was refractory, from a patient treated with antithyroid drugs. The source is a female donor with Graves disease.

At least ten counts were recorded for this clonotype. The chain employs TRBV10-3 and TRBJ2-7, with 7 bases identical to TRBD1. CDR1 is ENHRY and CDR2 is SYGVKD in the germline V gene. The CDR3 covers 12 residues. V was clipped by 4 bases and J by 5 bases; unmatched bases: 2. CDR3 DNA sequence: TGTGCCATCAGTGGTACAGGGGACGAGCAGTACTTC. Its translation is CAISGTGDEQYF.

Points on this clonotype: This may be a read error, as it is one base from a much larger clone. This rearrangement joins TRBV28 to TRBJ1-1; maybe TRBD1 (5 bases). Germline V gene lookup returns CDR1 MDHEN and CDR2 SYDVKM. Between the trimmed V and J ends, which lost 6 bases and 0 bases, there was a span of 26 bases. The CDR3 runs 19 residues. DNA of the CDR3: TGTGCCAGCAGCCACTGGATGGGGGGAACACCACCTTTGAACACTGAAGCTTTCTTT. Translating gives CASSHWMGGTPPLNTEAFF.

The CDR3 sequence: CASSRDWNTGELFF. CDR3 DNA: TGTGCCAGTAGCCGGGACTGGAACACCGGGGAGCTGTTTTTT. The chain carries TRBV19 and TRBJ2-2; tentatively, D is TRBD2 (6 bases). Trimming shortened V by 6 bases and J by 1 base, and 9 bases separated the two germline ends. Germline CDR1 and CDR2: LNHDA and SQIVND (reference sequence). CDR3 length equals 14 residues.

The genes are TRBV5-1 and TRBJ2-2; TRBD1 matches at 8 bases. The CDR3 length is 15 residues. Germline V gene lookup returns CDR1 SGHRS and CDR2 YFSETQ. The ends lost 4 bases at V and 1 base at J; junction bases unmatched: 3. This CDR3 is CASSTGTGNTGELFF. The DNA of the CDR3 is TGCGCCAGCAGCACCGGGACAGGGAACACCGGGGAGCTGTTTTTT.

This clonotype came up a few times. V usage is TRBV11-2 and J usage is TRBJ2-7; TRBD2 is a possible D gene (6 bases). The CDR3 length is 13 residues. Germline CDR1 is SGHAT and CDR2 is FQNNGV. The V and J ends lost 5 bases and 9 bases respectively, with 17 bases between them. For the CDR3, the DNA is TGTGCCAGCAGCACCGGGACTCTTCAGGGGCAGTACTTC. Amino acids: CASSTGTLQGQYF.

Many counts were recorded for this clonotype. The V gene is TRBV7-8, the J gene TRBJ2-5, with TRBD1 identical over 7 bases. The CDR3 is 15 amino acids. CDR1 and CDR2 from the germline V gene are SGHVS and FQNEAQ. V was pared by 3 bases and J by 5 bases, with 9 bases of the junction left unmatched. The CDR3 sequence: CASSFLTGVRETQYF. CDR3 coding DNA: TGTGCCAGCAGCTTTCTTACAGGGGTTAGGGAGACCCAGTACTTC.

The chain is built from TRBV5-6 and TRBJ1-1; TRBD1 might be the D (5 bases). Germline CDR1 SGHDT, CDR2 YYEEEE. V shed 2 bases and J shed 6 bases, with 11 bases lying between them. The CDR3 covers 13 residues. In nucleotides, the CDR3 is TGTGCCAGCAGCTTTAAATGGGGGGCTGAAGCTTTCTTT. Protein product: CASSFKWGAEAFF.

The chain's CDR3 is CSVDEPRGPGYGYTF. The CDR3 DNA sequence: TGCAGCGTTGATGAACCCAGGGGGCCAGGTTATGGCTACACCTTC. V gene TRBV29-1 combines with J gene TRBJ1-2; 8 bases match TRBD1. CDR3 length: 15 residues. J lost 5 bases, V lost 3 bases, and 11 bases had no gene match. Germline V gene data show CDR1 as SQVTM and CDR2 as ANQGSEA.

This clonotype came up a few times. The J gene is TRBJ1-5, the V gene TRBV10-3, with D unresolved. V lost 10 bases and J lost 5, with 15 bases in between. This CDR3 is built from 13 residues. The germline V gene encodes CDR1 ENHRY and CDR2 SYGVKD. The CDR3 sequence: CANARTDDQPQHF. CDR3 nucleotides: TGTGCCAACGCCAGGACGGACGATCAGCCCCAGCATTTT.

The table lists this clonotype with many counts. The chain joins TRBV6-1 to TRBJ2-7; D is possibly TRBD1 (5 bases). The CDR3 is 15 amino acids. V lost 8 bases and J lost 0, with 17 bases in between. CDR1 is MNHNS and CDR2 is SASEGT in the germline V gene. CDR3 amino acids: CASQRGAESSYEQYF. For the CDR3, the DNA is TGTGCCAGCCAAAGGGGCGCAGAGAGCTCCTACGAGCAGTACTTC.

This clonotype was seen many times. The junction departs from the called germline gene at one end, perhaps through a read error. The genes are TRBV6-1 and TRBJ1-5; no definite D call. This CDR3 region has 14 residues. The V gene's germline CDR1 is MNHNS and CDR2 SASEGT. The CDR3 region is CASRERTYNRPQHF. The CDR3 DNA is TGTGCCAGCAGAGAAAGGACTTATAATCGGCCCCAGCATTTT.

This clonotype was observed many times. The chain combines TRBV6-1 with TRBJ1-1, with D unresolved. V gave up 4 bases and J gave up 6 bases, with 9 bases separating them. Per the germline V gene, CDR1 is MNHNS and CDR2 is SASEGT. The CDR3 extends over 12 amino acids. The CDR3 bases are TGTGCCAGCAGTGGAGAGGCGGCTGAAGCTTTCTTT. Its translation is CASSGEAAEAFF.

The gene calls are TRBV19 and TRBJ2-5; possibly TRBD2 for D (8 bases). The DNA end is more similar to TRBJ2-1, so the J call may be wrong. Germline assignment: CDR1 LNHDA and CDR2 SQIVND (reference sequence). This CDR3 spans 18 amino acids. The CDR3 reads CASSQIGGGTSFYNEQFF. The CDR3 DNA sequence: TGTGCCAGTAGCCAGATAGGGGGCGGGACTAGTTTTTACAATGAGCAGTTCTTC.

In nucleotides, the CDR3 is TGTGCCAGCAGCTTTTCGGCCGCGCATGGGACCATATATTTT. Translation gives CASSFSAAHGTIYF. The chain carries TRBV11-2 and TRBJ1-3; D is undetermined. CDR1 is SGHAT, CDR2 FQNNGV, per germline. CDR3 length equals 14 residues. Trimming took off 3 bases at V and 10 bases at J, with 16 bases between the two ends.

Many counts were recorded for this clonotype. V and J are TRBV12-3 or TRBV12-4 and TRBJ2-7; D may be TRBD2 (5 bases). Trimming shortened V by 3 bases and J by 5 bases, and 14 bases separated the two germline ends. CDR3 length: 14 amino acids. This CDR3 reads CASSFSDWGNEQYF. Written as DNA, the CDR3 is TGTGCCAGCAGTTTTTCGGACTGGGGTAACGAGCAGTACTTC.

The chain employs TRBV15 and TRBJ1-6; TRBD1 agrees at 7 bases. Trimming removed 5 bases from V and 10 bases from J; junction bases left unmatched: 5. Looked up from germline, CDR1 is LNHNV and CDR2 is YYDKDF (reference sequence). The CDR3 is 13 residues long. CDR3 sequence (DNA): TGTGCCACCAGCCCAGGGGGGGGCTCACCCCTCCACTTT. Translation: CATSPGGGSPLHF.

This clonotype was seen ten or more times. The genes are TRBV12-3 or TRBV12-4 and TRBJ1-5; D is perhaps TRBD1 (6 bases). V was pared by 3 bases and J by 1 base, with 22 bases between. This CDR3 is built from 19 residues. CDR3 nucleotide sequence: TGTGCCAGCAGTTTTAGAACCGGGGGGCAGCTAGGGAGCAATCAGCCCCAGCATTTT. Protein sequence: CASSFRTGGQLGSNQPQHF.

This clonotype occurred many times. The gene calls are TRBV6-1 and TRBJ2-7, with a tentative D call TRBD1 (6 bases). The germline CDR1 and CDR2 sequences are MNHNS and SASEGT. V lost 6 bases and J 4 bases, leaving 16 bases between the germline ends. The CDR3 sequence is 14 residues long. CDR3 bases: TGTGCCAGCAGCAAAGGACAGCAGGTATACGAGCAGTACTTC. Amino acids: CASSKGQQVYEQYF.

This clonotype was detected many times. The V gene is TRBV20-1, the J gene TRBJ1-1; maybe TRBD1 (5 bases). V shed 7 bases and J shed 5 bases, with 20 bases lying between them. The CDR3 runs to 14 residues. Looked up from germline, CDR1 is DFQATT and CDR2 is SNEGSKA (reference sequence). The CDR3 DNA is TGCAGTGTTATAGAGCAGGCAGGGAGAACTGAAGCTTTCTTT. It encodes CSVIEQAGRTEAFF.

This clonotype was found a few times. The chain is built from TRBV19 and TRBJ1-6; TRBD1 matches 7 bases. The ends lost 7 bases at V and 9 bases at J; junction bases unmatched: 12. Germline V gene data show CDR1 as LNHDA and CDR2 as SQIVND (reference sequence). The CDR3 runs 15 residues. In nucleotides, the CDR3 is TGTGCCAGTAACGATTTTCGACAGGGCGGTTCACCCCTCCACTTT. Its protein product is CASNDFRQGGSPLHF.